This TCR beta chain was obtained from a study of blood T cell repertoires in COVID-19. Study context: In each case, the material was cDNA or gDNA derived from T cells, B-cell-depleted T cells, or PBMCs.

Profiling relied on immunoSEQ multiplex PCR, and the TCRdb table lists in-frame clones only, not all of them. The sample contains about 58,000 clones, about 88% of which appear only once. Germline CDR1 and CDR2: SEHNR and FQNEAQ (reference sequence). The CDR3 covers 15 residues. Trimming took 3 bases from V and 4 from J, leaving 13 bases between them. This TCR was recovered from a woman in her 70s with active COVID-19. Source material: peripheral blood. The chain is built from TRBV7-9 and TRBJ1-3; D is perhaps TRBD1 (5 bases). CDR3 residues: CASSFPGWRGNTIYF. CDR3 bases: TGTGCCAGCAGCTTTCCAGGGTGGCGGGGAAACACCATATATTTT.